The 10 T cell receptor beta chains given below trace back to one sample, sequenced in a study of CD8+ T cells in alopecia areata. Extraction and reverse transcription of RNA yielded cDNA as the sequencing template. Sequencing used immunoSEQ multiplex PCR; TCRdb keeps in-frame clones, though not all of them. The sample yields around 130,000 clones, 45% to 65% seen once. The sample in question was CD4+ T cells sorted from blood, obtained at week 0. All receptors come from a human donor with alopecia areata.

This clone was seen only a few times. The rearrangement uses TRBV19 and TRBJ2-2; tentative D call: TRBD1 (7 bases). Per germline, CDR1 LNHDA and CDR2 SQIVND (reference sequence). Trimming took 6 bases from V and 4 from J, leaving 21 bases between them. The CDR3 extends over 17 amino acids. The CDR3 here is CASRTPWRGRGTGELFF. Written as DNA, the CDR3 is TGTGCCAGTAGGACCCCCTGGAGGGGGCGCGGCACCGGGGAGCTGTTTTTT.

J is TRBJ1-5 and V is TRBV2; a possible D gene is TRBD1 (5 bases). The CDR3 sequence is 14 residues long. V shed 7 bases and J shed 0 bases, with 10 bases lying between them. The V gene's germline CDR1 is SNHLY and CDR2 FYNNEI. The CDR3 protein is CASKGTYSNQPQHF. The CDR3 DNA reads as TGTGCCAGCAAAGGGACCTATAGCAATCAGCCCCAGCATTTT.

This clone was picked up a small number of times. The genes are TRBV7-2 and TRBJ2-1; 16 bases map to TRBD2. The CDR3 consists of 19 residues. V was clipped by 6 bases and J by 9 bases; unmatched bases: 17. Germline V gene lookup returns CDR1 SGHTA and CDR2 FQGNSA. CDR3 DNA sequence: TGTGCCAGCAGTTCGAAACCGGGACTAGCGGGAGGGCCTCGGAGTGAGCAGTTCTTC. Amino acids: CASSSKPGLAGGPRSEQFF. Together with reference TRBV7-2 and TRBJ2-1, the CDR3 gives the full variable domain: GAGVSQSPSNKVTEKGKDVELRCDPISGHTALYWYRQSLGQGLEFLIYFQGNSAPDKSGLPSDRFSAERTGGSVSTLTIQRTQQEDSAVYLCASSSKPGLAGGPRSEQFFGPGTRLTVL.

This rearrangement joins TRBV7-2 to TRBJ2-7; TRBD2 agrees at 10 bases. Trimming cost V 4 bases and J 1 base; bases outside gene matches: 7. There are 16 residues in the CDR3. Germline CDR1 reads SGHTA; CDR2 reads FQGNSA. The CDR3 region is CASSSSLLAGSYEQYF. CDR3 DNA: TGTGCCAGCAGCTCATCTCTACTAGCGGGGTCCTACGAGCAGTACTTC.

The chain is built from TRBV4-3 and TRBJ1-2; D not certain. This CDR3 contains 15 residues. V dropped 1 base and J dropped 4 bases, with 13 bases sitting between them. Germline CDR1 LGHNA, CDR2 YSLEER. The CDR3 DNA sequence: TGCGCCAGCAGCCAAGTTGTGAAGATTAGCTATGGCTACACCTTC. This encodes CASSQVVKISYGYTF.

The rearrangement joins TRBV7-3 to TRBJ1-2; tentatively, D is TRBD1 (5 bases). Germline CDR1 reads SGHTA; CDR2 reads FQGTGA. V was clipped by 3 bases and J by 2 bases, with 7 bases between them. The CDR3 length is 13 residues. The CDR3 bases are TGTGCCAGCAGCTTGGGGCAGAACTATGGCTACACCTTC. Residues: CASSLGQNYGYTF.

The chain joins TRBV25-1 to TRBJ2-5; TRBD2 is a possible D gene (6 bases). The last part of the DNA fits TRBJ2-7 better; the J call may be wrong. Per the germline V gene, CDR1 is MGHDK and CDR2 is SYGVNS. There are 15 residues in the CDR3. As DNA, the CDR3 is TGTGCCAGCAGTGAAAGGCGGGGTCTCTCCTACGAGCAGTACTTC. Residues: CASSERRGLSYEQYF.

The chain recombines TRBV5-4 with TRBJ1-1; D is ambiguous. The CDR3 has 15 amino acids. Germline CDR1 and CDR2: SGHNT and YYREEE (reference sequence). V was trimmed by 4 bases and J by 1 base, leaving 14 bases between them. The CDR3 sequence: CASSLGGLGNTEAFF. For the CDR3, the DNA is TGTGCCAGCAGCCTAGGCGGGTTGGGGAACACTGAAGCTTTCTTT.

This clone was picked up a small number of times. The chain uses TRBV7-9 and TRBJ1-1; no clear D gene. The CDR3 length is 11 residues. The V end was cut by 3 bases, the J end by 7 bases, with 6 bases between. Germline V CDR1 and CDR2: SEHNR, FQNEAQ (reference sequence). The CDR3 sequence is CASSFRDEAFF. As DNA, the CDR3 is TGTGCCAGCAGCTTCCGGGATGAAGCTTTCTTT.

J is TRBJ1-1 and V is TRBV2, with a possible D match to TRBD1 (5 bases). The CDR3 covers 14 residues. V lost 7 bases and J 2 bases, leaving 14 bases between the germline ends. CDR1 SNHLY and CDR2 FYNNEI come from the germline V gene. Here the CDR3 reads CASIPGPDNTEAFF. The CDR3 coding sequence is TGTGCCAGCATACCGGGGCCAGATAACACTGAAGCTTTCTTT.